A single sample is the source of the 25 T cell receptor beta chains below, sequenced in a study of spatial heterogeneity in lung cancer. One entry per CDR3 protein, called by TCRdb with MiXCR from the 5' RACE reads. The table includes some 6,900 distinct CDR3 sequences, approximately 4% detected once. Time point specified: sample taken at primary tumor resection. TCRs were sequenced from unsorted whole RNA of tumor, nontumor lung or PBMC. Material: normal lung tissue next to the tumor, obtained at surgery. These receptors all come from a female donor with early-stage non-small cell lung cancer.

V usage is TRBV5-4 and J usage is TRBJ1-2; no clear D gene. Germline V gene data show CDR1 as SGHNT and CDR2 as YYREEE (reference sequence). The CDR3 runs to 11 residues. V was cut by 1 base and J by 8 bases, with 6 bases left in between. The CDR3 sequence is CASSLSAGYTF. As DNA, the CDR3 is TGTGCCAGCAGCTTGTCGGCAGGCTACACCTTC.

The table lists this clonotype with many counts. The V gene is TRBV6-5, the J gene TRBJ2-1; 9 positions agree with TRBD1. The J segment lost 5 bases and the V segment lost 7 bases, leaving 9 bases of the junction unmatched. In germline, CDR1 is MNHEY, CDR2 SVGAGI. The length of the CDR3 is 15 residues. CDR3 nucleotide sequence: TGTGCCAGCACCCACAGGGGGCTAGGACACAATGAGCAGTTCTTC. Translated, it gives CASTHRGLGHNEQFF.

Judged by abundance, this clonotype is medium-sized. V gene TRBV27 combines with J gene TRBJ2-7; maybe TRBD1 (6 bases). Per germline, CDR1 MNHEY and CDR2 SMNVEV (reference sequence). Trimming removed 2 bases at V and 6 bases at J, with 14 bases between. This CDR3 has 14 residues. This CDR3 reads CASSLQGPRGEQYF. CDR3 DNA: TGTGCCAGCAGTTTACAGGGGCCTCGGGGCGAGCAGTACTTC.

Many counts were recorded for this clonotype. The CDR3: CASSSGGEGNTIYF. Written as DNA, the CDR3 is TGTGCCAGCAGTTCCGGGGGAGAAGGAAACACCATATATTTT. This chain joins TRBV6-5 and TRBJ1-3; the D gene is possibly TRBD1 (5 bases). The CDR3 has 14 residues. Trimming shortened V by 4 bases and J by 4 bases, and 11 bases separated the two germline ends. Germline V gives CDR1 MNHEY, CDR2 SVGAGI.

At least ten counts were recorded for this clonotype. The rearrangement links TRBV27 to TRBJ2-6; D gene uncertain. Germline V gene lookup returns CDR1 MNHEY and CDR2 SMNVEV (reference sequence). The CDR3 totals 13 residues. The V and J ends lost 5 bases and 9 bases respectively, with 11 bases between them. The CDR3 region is CASSVWQNNVLTF. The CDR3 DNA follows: TGTGCCAGCAGTGTATGGCAGAACAACGTCCTGACTTTC.

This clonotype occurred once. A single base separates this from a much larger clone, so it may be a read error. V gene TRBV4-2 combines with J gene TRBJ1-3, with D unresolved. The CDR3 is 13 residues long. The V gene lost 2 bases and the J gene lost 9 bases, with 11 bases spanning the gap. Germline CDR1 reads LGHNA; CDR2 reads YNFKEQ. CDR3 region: CASSQSTRGTIYF. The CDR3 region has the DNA TGTGCCAGCAGCCAATCTACACGGGGCACCATATATTTT.

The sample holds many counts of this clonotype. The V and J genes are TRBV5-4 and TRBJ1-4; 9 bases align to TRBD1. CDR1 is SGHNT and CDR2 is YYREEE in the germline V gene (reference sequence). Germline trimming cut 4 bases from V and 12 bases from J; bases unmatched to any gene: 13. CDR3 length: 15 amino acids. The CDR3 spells CASSPRTGDGIQLFF. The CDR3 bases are TGTGCCAGCAGCCCCAGGACAGGGGATGGGATACAACTGTTTTTT.

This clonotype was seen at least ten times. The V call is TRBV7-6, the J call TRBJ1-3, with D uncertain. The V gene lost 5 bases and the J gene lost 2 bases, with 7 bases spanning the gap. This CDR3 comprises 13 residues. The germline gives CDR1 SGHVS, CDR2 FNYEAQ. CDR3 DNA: TGTGCCAGCAGCCTTATGACTGGAAACACCATATATTTT. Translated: CASSLMTGNTIYF.

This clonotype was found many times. CDR3 in DNA: TGTGCCAGCAGCTTGGTAGCGGGGGAGTCAGATACGCAGTATTTT. This encodes CASSLVAGESDTQYF. The V and J genes are TRBV7-3 and TRBJ2-3; 9 nucleotides line up with TRBD2. This CDR3 has 15 residues. V shed 3 bases and J 4 bases; nucleotides not matched to a gene: 5. The V gene's germline CDR1 is SGHTA and CDR2 FQGTGA.

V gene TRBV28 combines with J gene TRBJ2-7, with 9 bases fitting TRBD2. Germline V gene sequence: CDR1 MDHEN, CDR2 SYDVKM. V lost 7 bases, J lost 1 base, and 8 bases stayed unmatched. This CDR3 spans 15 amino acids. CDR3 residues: CASTDSGSKSYEQYF. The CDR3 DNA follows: TGTGCCAGCACCGATAGCGGGAGTAAGTCCTACGAGCAGTACTTC.

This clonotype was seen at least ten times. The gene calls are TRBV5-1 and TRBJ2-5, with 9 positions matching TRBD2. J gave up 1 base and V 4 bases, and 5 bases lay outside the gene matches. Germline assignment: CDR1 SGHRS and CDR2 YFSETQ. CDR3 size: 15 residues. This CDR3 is CASSRIAGVQETQYF. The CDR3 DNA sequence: TGCGCCAGCAGCAGGATAGCGGGGGTCCAAGAGACCCAGTACTTC.

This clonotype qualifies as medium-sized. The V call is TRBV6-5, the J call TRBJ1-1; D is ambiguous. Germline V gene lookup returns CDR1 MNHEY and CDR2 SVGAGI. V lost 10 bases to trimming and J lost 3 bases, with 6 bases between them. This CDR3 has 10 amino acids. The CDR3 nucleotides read TGTGCCATTGGGGACACTGAAGCTTTCTTT. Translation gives CAIGDTEAFF.

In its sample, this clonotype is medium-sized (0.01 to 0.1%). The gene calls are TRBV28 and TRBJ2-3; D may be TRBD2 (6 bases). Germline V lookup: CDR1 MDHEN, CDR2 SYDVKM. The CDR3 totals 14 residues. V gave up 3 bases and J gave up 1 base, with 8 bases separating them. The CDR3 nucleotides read TGTGCCAGCAGTTTGGGCGGGGGCACAGATACGCAGTATTTT. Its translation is CASSLGGGTDTQYF.

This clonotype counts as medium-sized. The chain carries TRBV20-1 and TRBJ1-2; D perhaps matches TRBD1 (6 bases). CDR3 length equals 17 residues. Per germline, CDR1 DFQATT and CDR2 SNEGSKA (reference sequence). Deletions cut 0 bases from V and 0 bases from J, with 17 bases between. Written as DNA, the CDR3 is TGCAGTGCTAGAGACGGGCCCTCGGGGGCGTCTAACTATGGCTACACCTTC. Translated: CSARDGPSGASNYGYTF.

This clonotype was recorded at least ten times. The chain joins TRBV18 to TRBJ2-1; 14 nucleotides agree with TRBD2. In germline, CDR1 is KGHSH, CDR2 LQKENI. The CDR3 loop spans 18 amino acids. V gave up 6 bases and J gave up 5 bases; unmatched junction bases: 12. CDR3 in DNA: TGTGCCAGCTCTCCCAGTCCCGGGACTAGCGGGGGACACAATGAGCAGTTCTTC. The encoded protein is CASSPSPGTSGGHNEQFF.

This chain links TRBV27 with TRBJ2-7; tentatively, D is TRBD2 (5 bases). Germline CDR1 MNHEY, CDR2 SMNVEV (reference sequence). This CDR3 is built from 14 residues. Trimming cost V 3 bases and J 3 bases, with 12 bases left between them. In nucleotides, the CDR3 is TGTGCCAGCAGTTTCGCCGGGAAGCGCTACGAGCAGTACTTC. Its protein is CASSFAGKRYEQYF.

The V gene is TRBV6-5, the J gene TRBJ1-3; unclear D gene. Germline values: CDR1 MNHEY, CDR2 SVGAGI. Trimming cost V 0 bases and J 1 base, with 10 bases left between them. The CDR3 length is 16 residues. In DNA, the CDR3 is TGTGCCAGCAGTTACTCGTCGCAGACTTCTGGAAACACCATATATTTT. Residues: CASSYSSQTSGNTIYF.

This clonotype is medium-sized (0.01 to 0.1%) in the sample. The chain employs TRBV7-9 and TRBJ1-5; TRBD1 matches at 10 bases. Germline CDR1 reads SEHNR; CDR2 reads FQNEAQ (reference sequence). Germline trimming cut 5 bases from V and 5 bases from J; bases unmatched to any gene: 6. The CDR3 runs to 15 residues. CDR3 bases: TGTGCCAGCAGCGGACAGGGGGTAAGAGATCAGCCCCAGCATTTT. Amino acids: CASSGQGVRDQPQHF.

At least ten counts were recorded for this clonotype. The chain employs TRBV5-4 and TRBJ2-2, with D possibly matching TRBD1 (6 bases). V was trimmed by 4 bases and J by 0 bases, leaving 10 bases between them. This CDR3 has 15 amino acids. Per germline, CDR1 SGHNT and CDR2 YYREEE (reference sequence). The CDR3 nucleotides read TGTGCCAGCAGCAAACAGGGCTCGAACACCGGGGAGCTGTTTTTT. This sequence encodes CASSKQGSNTGELFF.

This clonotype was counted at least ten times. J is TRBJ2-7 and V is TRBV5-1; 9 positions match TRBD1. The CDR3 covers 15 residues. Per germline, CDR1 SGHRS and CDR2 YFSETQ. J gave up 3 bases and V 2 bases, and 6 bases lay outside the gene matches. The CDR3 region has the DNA TGCGCCAGCAGCTTTCAGCCGACAGGGGGCTACGAGCAGTACTTC. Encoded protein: CASSFQPTGGYEQYF.

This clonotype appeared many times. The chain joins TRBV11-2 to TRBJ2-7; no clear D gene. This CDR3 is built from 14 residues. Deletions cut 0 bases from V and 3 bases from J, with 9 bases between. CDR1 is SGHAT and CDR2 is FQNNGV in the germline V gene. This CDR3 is CASSLEGPGYEQYF. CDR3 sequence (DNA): TGTGCCAGCAGCTTAGAAGGGCCCGGCTACGAGCAGTACTTC.

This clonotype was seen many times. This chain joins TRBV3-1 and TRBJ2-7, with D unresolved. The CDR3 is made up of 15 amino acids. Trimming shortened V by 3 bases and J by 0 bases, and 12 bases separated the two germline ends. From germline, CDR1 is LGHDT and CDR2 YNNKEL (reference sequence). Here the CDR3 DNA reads TGTGCCAGCAGCCAGATTAGAGGAAGCTCCTACGAGCAGTACTTC. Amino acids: CASSQIRGSSYEQYF.

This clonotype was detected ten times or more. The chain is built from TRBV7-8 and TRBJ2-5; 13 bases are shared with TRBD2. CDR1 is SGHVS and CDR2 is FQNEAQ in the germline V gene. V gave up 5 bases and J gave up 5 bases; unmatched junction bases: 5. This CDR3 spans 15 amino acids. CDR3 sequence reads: CASSRTSGGFETQYF. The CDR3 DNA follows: TGTGCCAGCAGCCGGACTAGCGGGGGTTTTGAGACCCAGTACTTC. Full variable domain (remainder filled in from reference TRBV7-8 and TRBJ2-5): GAGVSQSPRYKVAKRGQDVALRCDPISGHVSLFWYQQALGQGPEFLTYFQNEAQLDKSGLPSDRFFAERPEGSVSTLKIQRTQQEDSAVYLCASSRTSGGFETQYFGPGTRLLVL.

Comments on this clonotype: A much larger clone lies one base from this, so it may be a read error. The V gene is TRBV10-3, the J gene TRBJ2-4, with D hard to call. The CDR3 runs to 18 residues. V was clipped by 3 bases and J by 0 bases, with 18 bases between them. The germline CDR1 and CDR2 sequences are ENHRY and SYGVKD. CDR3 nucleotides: TGTGCCATCAGTGATCCGATACGAGTAGGTCTAGCCAAAAACATTCAGTACTTC. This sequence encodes CAISDPIRVGLAKNIQYF.

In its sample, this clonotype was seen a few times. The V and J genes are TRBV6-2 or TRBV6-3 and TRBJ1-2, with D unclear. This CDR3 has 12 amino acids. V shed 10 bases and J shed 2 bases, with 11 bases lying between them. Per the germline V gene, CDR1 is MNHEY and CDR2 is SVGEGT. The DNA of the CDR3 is TGTGCCATCGGCACCGAAAACTATGGCTACACCTTC. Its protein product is CAIGTENYGYTF.